Here is one TCR beta chain with its context. This clonotype occurred many times. The antigen this receptor binds is unknown. Base qualities were left out, and no much larger clone turns up one base away. The sample belongs to a study of T-cell reconstitution after alpha-beta-depleted transplantation in children listed by TCRdb under 2016. The study in broad terms: T-cell immune reconstitution after TCRalphabeta/CD19-depleted allogeneic hematopoietic cell transplantation in children was quantitatively tracked in the study by means of TCR repertoire profiling.

The library was generated by PCR. The sample was run on an Illumina HiSeq 2500. Molecular barcoding was employed in the preparation of TCR libraries, with unique molecular identifiers being used to normalize TCRbeta repertoire quantification. The raw public data were reprocessed by TCRdb itself: fastp quality trimming at Q25, MiXCR clonotype calling, in-frame beta chains only. CDR3 protein duplicates are merged, each entry listing the most common genes and DNA. The sample table lists some 240,000 distinct CDR3 sequences, about 12% of them with a count of one. The top ten hold about 2.6% of the sample. The CDR3 contains 15 residues, cysteine and phenylalanine counted. Of all the DNA, just the CDR3 is kept, 45 bases in frame from base 1. Looking up the germline V gene yields CDR1 SGHRS and CDR2 YFSETQ. The junction carries 13 bases between V and J, which are trimmed by 1 base and 5 bases respectively.

Sample: PBMCs from the stem cell graft donor, taken from the stem cell graft. This receptor was obtained from a human donor who donated a stem cell graft to a child with acute lymphoblastic leukemia. The chain employs TRBV5-1 and TRBJ2-1, with TRBD2 tentatively as D gene (6 bases match). The CDR3 corresponds to CASSLLGGRDNEQFF. The nucleotide sequence is given as TGCGCCAGCAGCTTGCTCGGGGGAAGAGACAATGAGCAGTTCTTC.